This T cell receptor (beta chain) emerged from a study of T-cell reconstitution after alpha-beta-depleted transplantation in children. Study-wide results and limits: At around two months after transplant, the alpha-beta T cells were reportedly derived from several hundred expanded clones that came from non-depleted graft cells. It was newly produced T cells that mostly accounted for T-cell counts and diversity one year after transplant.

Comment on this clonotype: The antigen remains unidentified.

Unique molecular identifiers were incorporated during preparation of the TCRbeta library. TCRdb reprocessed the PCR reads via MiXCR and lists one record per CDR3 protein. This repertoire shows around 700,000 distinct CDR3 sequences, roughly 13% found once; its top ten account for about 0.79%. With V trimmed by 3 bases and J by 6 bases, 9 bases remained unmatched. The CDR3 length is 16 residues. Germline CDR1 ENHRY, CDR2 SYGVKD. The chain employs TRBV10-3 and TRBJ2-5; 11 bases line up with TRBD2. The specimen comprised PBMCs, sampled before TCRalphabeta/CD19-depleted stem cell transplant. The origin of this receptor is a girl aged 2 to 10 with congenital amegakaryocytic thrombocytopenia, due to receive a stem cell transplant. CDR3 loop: CAISDLAGGILKTQYF. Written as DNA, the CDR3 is TGTGCCATCAGTGACCTAGCGGGAGGAATCTTGAAGACCCAGTACTTC.